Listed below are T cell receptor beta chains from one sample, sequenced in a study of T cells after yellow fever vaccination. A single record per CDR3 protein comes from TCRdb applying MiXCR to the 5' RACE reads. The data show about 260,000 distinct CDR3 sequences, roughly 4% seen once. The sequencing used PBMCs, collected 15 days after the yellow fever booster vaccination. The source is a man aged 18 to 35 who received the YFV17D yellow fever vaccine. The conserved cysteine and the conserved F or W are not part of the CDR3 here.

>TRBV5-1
ASSLPTGDHIQY
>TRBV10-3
AISSLAGGHVEQF
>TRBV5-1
ASSLGDRAF
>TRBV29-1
SVEDPRVWRGTSTDTQY
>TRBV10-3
AISEEKLAGGPDKNIQY
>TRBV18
ASSPRGAVNYGYT
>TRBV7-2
ASSAHQGYNEQF
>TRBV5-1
ASSLGHTGELF
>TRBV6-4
ASRDSINTEAF
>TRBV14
ASSQSLATDTQY
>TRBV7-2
ASSLNEGAYGYT